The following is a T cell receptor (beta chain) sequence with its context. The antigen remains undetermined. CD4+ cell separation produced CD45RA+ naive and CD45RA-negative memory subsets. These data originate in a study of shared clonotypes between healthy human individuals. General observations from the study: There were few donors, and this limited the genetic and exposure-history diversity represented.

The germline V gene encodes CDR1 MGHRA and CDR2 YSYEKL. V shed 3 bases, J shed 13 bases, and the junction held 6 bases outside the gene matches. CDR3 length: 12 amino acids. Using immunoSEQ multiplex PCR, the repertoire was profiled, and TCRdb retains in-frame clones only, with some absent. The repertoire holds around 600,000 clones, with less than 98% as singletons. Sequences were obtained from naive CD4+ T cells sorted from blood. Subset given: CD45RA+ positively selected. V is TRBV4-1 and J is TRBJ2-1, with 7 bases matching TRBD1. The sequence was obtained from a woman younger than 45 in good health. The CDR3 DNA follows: TGCGCCAGCAGCCACCTCCTAGGGGGCCAGTTCTTC. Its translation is CASSHLLGGQFF.